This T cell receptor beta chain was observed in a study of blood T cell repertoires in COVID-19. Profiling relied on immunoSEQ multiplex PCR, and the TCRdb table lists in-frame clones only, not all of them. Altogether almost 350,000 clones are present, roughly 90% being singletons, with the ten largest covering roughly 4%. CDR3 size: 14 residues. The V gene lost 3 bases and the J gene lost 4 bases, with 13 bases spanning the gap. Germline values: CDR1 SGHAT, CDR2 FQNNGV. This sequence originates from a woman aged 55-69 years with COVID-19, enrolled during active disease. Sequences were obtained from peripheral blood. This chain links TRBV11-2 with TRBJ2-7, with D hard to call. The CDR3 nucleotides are TGTGCCAGCAGCTTCCTAGGATTTAGTTACGAGCAGTACTTC. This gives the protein CASSFLGFSYEQYF.